This is a list of T cell receptor beta chains from one sample in a study of T-cell reconstitution after alpha-beta-depleted transplantation in children. MiXCR was run by TCRdb on the PCR reads, yielding one entry per CDR3 protein. The sample has hundreds of thousands of distinct CDR3 sequences, around 13% seen once. The sample was PBMCs, taken before TCRalphabeta/CD19-depleted stem cell transplant. The receptors stem from a girl aged 2 to 9 with congenital amegakaryocytic thrombocytopenia, due to receive a stem cell transplant. CDR3s include the opening cysteine and the closing phenylalanine or tryptophan. The D gene is left open where the match is weak. Rows may omit the clone size; those that give it use once, few, many or a size class.

D gene	V gene	clone size	J gene	CDR3 DNA	CDR3 protein
TRBD2	TRBV10-3	many	TRBJ2-1	TGTGCCATGGGGGGGGACGGTAATGAGCAGTTCTTC	CAMGGDGNEQFF
NA	TRBV5-1	NA	TRBJ2-5	TGCGCCAGCAGCTTGGTGGGCGCGGCGGTCCAGGAGACCCAGTACTTC	CASSLVGAAVQETQYF
NA	TRBV6-9	NA	TRBJ2-3	TGTGCCAGCAGTTTGCCACAGGATACGCAGTATTTT	CASSLPQDTQYF
NA	TRBV11-2	NA	TRBJ2-7	TGTGCCAGCAGCTTATATTTGGTTGCGGCTCTCTCTTCCTACGAGCAGTACTTC	CASSLYLVAALSSYEQYF
NA	TRBV6-5	NA	TRBJ2-1	TGTGCCAGCAGTTACTCGACTTACAATGAGCAGTTCTTC	CASSYSTYNEQFF
NA	TRBV2	many	TRBJ2-5	TGTGCCAGCAGTGAATTTTCGGCAGCCGAGATGGGGGAGACCCAGTACTTC	CASSEFSAAEMGETQYF
NA	TRBV29-1	many	TRBJ1-3	TGCAGCGTTCTCCCCGGATCCGGAAACACCATATATTTT	CSVLPGSGNTIYF
NA	TRBV7-6	few	TRBJ2-7	TGTGCCAGCAGCTTGGCTAATGGTCCGAGCTACGAGCAGTACTTC	CASSLANGPSYEQYF
TRBD1	TRBV20-1	many	TRBJ2-1	TGCAGTGCTAGAGCCGGGACAGGCAATGAGCAGTTCTTC	CSARAGTGNEQFF
TRBD1	TRBV19	NA	TRBJ1-5	TGTGCCAGTATGGCTAGTGGACAGGGGAATCAGCCCCAGCATTTT	CASMASGQGNQPQHF